This paragraph covers one T cell receptor (beta chain) sequence. V lost 3 bases, J lost 0 bases, and 3 bases stayed unmatched. The germline gives CDR1 SQVTM, CDR2 ANQGSEA. The CDR3 totals 14 residues. This record belongs to a study of early T cells in non-severe SARS-CoV-2 infection. TCRdb reanalysed the 5' RACE reads using MiXCR and keeps one entry per CDR3 protein. The sample shows about 48,000 distinct CDR3 sequences, about 7.4% of them seen only once. Sequencing input: whole blood. V is TRBV29-1 and J is TRBJ2-3, with TRBD1 matching 7 bases. The clonotype comes from an adult who was a healthcare worker with PCR-confirmed SARS-CoV-2 infection or an uninfected control (not recorded which). The CDR3 loop reads CSVDNRGSTDTQYF. Here the CDR3 DNA reads TGCAGCGTTGATAACAGGGGAAGCACAGATACGCAGTATTTT.